A selection of T cell receptor beta chains follows, all from one sample in a study of T cells expressing NK-cell markers. Using the 5' RACE reads, TCRdb records one entry per CDR3 protein without DNA. This table holds about 120,000 distinct CDR3 sequences. The sequenced sample was blood T cells: a sorted CD56 or NKG2C T cell subset, CD4+ or CD8+ T cells, or bulk PBMC T cells (not recorded which). Receptor source: a woman between 18 and 75 years old in good health. CDR3s include the opening cysteine and the closing phenylalanine or tryptophan.

V gene	J gene	CDR3 protein
TRBV24-1	TRBJ2-1	CATKASGGDEQFF
TRBV12-3/TRBV12-4	TRBJ2-5	CASSFLAGGDETQYF
TRBV29-1	TRBJ2-2	CSVEGLVRNTGELFF
TRBV9	TRBJ2-7	CASSVGGLAGGPHEQYF
TRBV12-3/TRBV12-4	TRBJ1-5	CASRWGTGNQPQHF
TRBV7-9	TRBJ2-2	CASSLASSNTGELFF
TRBV12-3/TRBV12-4	TRBJ1-1	CASSLFYLGAGKMNTEAFF
TRBV20-1	TRBJ2-1	CSATPLSGGHNEQFF
TRBV4-3	TRBJ2-1	CASSRGQRNEQFF
TRBV19	TRBJ2-1	CASSMGSGNEQFF
TRBV7-3	TRBJ2-3	CASSLYGSGDTQYF
TRBV12-3/TRBV12-4	TRBJ1-2	CASSYGAELGYTF
TRBV27	TRBJ2-1	CASSPTQGMGEQFF
TRBV6-5	TRBJ2-7	CASSYSAGRDEQYF
TRBV6-1	TRBJ2-1	CASSPGLAAINEQFF
TRBV29-1	TRBJ2-7	CSVALDSYEQYF
TRBV12-3/TRBV12-4	TRBJ1-6	CASSFTGGGSPLHF
TRBV6-5	TRBJ2-1	CASSYVAGVAYEQFF
TRBV11-2	TRBJ2-5	CASSGYSSGGLQETQYF
TRBV2	TRBJ2-1	CASKSTGANEQFF
TRBV28	TRBJ2-7	CATGGSSYEQYF
TRBV29-1	TRBJ1-2	CSVEEPSLSYGYTF
TRBV7-2	TRBJ1-5	CASSLSLGYNQPQHF
TRBV27	TRBJ2-7	CASSPLAGFLYEQYF
TRBV27	TRBJ2-1	CASSFGDEQFF
TRBV7-9	TRBJ1-1	CASSSGAYTEAFF
TRBV9	TRBJ2-3	CASSVVEGVTDTQYF
TRBV9	TRBJ2-7	CASSARDRVDEQYF
TRBV12-3/TRBV12-4	TRBJ2-1	CASRTLAGGYNEQFF
TRBV4-1	TRBJ2-1	CASSQEGNEQFF
TRBV20-1	TRBJ1-2	CSAGDREGSIRYTF
TRBV4-3	TRBJ2-1	CASSQVHHFGDEQFF
TRBV5-4	TRBJ2-5	CASSLQGEETQYF
TRBV5-4	TRBJ2-1	CASSQLAEVNEQFF
TRBV12-3/TRBV12-4	TRBJ2-2	CASTFFWETGELFF
TRBV6-2/TRBV6-3	TRBJ2-1	CASSSGTGLSNEQFF
TRBV7-9	TRBJ2-5	CAGRKLEETQYF